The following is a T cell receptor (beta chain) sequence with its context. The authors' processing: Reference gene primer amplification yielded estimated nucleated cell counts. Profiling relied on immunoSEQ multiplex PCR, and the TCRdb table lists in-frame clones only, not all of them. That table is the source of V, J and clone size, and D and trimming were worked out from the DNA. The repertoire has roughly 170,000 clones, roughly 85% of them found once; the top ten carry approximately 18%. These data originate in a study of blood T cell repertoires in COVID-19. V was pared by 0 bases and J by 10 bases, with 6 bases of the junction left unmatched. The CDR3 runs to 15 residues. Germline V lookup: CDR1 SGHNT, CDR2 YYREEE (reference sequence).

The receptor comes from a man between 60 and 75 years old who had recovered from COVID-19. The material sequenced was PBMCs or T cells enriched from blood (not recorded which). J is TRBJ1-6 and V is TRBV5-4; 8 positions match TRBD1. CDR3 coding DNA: TGTGCCAGCAGCTTGGGGCAGGGGGCTCTCTCACCCCTCCACTTT. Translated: CASSLGQGALSPLHF.